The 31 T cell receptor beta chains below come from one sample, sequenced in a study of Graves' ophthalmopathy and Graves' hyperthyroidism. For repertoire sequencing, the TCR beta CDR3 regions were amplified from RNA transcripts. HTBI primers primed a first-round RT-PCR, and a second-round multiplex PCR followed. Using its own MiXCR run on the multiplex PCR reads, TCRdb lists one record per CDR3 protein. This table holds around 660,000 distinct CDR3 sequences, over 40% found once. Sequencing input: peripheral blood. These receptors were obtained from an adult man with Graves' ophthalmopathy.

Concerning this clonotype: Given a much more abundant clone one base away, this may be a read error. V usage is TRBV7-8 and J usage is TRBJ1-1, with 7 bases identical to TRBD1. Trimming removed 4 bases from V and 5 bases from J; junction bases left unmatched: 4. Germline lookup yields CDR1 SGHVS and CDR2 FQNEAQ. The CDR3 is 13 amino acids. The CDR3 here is CASSYRQGTEAFF. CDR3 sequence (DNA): TGTGCCAGCAGCTACCGACAGGGTACTGAAGCTTTCTTT.

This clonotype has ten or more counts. This chain's CDR3 is CASSLEVTEAFF. DNA of the CDR3: TGTGCCAGCAGCTTAGAAGTTACCGAAGCTTTCTTT. This chain connects TRBV7-9 to TRBJ1-1; no clear D. Trimming left V 1 base short and J 8 bases short, with 8 bases between. Looked up from germline, CDR1 is SEHNR and CDR2 is FQNEAQ (reference sequence). The CDR3 spans 12 residues.

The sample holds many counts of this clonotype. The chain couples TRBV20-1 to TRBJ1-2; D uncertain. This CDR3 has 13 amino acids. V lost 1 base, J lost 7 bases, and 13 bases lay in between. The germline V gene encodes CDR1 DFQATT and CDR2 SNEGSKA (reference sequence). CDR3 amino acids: CSARGIGLSGYTF. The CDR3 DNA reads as TGCAGTGCTAGAGGTATAGGGTTAAGTGGCTACACCTTC.

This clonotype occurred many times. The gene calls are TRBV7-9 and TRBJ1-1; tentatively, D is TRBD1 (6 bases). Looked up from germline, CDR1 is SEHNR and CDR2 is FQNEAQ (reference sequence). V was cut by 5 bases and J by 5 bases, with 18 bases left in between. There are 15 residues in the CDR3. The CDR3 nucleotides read TGTGCCAGCAGCCCGCCCAGGGGAGGAGGAACTGAAGCTTTCTTT. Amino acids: CASSPPRGGGTEAFF. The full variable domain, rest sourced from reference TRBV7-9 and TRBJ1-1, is DTGVSQNPRHKITKRGQNVTFRCDPISEHNRLYWYRQTLGQGPEFLTYFQNEAQLEKSRLLSDRFSAERPKGSFSTLEIQRTEQGDSAMYLCASSPPRGGGTEAFFGQGTRLTVV.

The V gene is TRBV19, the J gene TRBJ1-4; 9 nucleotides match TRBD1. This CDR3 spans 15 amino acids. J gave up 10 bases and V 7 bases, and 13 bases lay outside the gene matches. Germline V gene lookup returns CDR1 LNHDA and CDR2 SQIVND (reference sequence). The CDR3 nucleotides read TGTGCCAGTACCACCATGGGACAGGGTGTCGCAAAACTGTTTTTT. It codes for CASTTMGQGVAKLFF.

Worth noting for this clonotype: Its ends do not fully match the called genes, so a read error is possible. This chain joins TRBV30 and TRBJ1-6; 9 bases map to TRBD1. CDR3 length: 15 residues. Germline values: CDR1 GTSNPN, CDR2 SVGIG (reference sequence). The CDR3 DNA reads TGTGCCTGGAGTAGAAGGACAGGGGATAATTCACTCCTCCACTTT. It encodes CAWSRRTGDNSLLHF. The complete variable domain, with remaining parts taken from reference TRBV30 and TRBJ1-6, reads SQTIHQWPATLVQPVGSPLSLECTVEGTSNPNLYWYRQAAGRGLQLLFYSVGIGQISSEVPQNLSASRPQDRQFILSSKKLLLSDSGFYLCAWSRRTGDNSLLHFGNGTRLTVT.

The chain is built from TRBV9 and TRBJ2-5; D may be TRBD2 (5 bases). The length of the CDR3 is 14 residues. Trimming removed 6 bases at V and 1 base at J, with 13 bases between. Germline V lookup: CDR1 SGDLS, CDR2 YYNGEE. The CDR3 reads CASTSERIQETQYF. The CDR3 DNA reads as TGTGCCAGCACCTCCGAGCGGATCCAAGAGACCCAGTACTTC.

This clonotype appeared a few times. CDR3 nucleotides: TGTGCCAGCAGCTTGGCTCCAGGTTCAGGCTTGGGCACTGAAGCTTTCTTT. It encodes CASSLAPGSGLGTEAFF. This chain joins TRBV7-2 and TRBJ1-1; D is ambiguous. Deletions cut 3 bases from V and 4 bases from J, with 21 bases between. This CDR3 has 17 amino acids. Germline V CDR1 and CDR2: SGHTA, FQGNSA.

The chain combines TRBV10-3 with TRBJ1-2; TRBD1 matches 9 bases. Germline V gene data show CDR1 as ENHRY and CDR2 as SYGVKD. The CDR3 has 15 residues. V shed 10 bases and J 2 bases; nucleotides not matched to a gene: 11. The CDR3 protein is CASRDGTGTNYGYTF. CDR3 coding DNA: TGTGCCAGCAGGGACGGGACAGGGACCAACTATGGCTACACCTTC.

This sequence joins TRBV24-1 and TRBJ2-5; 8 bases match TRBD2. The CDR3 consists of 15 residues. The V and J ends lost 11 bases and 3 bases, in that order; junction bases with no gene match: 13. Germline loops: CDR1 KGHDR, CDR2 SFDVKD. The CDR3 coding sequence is TGTGCCAGCAGCCCAGGACTAGCACCGAAAGAGACCCAGTACTTC. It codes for CASSPGLAPKETQYF.

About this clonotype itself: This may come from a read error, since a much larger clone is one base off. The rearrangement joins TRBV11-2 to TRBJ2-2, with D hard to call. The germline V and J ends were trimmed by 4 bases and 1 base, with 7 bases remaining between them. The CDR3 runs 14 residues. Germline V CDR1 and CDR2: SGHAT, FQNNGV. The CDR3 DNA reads TGTGCCAGCAGCTCGACAAGGAACACCGGGGAGCTGTTTTTT. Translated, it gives CASSSTRNTGELFF. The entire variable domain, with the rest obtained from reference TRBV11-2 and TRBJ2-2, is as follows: EAGVAQSPRYKIIEKRQSVAFWCNPISGHATLYWYQQILGQGPKLLIQFQNNGVVDDSQLPKDRFSAERLKGVDSTLKIQPAKLEDSAVYLCASSSTRNTGELFFGEGSRLTVL.

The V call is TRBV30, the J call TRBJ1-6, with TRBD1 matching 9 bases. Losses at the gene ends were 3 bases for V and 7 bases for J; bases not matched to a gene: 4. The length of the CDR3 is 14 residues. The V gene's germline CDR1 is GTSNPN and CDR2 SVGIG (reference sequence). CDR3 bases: TGTGCCTGGAGGGACAGGGGAACCAATTCACCCCTCCACTTT. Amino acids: CAWRDRGTNSPLHF.

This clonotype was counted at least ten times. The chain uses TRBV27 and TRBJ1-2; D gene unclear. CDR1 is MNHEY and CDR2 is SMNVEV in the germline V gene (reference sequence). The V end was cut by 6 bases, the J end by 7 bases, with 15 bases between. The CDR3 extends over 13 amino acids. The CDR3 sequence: CASSENVAFGYTF. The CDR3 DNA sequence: TGTGCCAGCAGCGAGAATGTTGCGTTTGGCTACACCTTC.

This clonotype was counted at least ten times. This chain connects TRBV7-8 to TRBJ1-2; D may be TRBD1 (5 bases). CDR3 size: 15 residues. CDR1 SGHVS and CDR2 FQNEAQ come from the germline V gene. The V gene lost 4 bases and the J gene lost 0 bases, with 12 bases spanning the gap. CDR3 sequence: CASSSPDIANYGYTF. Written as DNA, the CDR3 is TGTGCCAGCAGCTCGCCGGACATTGCTAACTATGGCTACACCTTC.

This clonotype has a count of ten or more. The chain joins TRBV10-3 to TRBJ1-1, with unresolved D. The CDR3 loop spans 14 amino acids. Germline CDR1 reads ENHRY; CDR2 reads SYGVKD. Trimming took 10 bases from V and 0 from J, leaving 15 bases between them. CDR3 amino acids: CATVRSDLNTEAFF. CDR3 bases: TGTGCCACTGTCCGTAGTGACCTGAACACTGAAGCTTTCTTT.

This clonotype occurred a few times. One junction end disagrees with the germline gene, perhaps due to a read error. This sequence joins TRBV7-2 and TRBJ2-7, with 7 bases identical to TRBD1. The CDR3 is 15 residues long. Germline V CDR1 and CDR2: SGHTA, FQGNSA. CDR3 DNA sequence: TGCGCCAGCAGCCATAACAGGGACAGCTCCTACGAGCAGTACTTC. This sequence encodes CASSHNRDSSYEQYF.

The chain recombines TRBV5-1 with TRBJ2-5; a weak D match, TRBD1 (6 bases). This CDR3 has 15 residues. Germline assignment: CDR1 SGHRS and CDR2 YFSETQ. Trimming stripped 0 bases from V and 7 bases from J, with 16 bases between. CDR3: CASSLEVTGRGTQYF. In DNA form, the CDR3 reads TGCGCCAGCAGCTTGGAGGTGACAGGACGAGGGACCCAGTACTTC.

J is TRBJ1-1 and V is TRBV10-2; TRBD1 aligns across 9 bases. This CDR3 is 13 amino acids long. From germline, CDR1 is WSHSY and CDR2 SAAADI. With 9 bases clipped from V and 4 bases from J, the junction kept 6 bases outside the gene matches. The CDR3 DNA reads TGCGCCAGTGCTACGGGACAGGGCACTGAAGCTTTCTTT. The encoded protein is CASATGQGTEAFF.

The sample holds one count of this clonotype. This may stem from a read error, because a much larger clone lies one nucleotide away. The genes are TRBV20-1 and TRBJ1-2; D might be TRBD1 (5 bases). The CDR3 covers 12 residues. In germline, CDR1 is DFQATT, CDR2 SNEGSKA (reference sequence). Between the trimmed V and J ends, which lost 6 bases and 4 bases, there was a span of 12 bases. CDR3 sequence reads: CSASDSGYGYTF. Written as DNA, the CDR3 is TGCAGTGCCTCCGACAGCGGCTATGGCTACACCTTC.

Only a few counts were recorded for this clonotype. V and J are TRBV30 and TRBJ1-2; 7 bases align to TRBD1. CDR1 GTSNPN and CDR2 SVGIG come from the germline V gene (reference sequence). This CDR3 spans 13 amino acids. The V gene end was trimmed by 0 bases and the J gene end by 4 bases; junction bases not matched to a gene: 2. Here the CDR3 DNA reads TGTGCCTGGAGTGTGGGACAGACCTATGGCTACACCTTC. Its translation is CAWSVGQTYGYTF.

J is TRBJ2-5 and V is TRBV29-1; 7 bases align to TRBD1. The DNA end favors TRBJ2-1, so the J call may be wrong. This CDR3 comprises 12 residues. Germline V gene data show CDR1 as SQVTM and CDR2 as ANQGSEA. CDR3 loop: CSVERGPDEQFF. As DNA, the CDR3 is TGCAGCGTTGAGAGGGGGCCGGATGAGCAGTTCTTC.

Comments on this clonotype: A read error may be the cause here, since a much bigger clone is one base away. CDR3: CASSWGVAGETQYF. The CDR3 nucleotides read TGCGCCAGCAGCTGGGGTGTGGCTGGCGAGACCCAGTACTTC. This chain joins TRBV5-1 and TRBJ2-5; unclear D gene. V dropped 3 bases and J dropped 5 bases, with 14 bases sitting between them. This CDR3 has 14 amino acids. Germline V lookup: CDR1 SGHRS, CDR2 YFSETQ.

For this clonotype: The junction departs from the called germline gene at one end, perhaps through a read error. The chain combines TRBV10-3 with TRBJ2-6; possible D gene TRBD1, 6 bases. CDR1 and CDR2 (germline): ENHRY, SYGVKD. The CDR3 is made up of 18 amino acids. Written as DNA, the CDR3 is TGTGCCAGCAGTGAATTTTATAGGGGGAGACGGGGGGCCAACGTCCTGACTTTC. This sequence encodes CASSEFYRGRRGANVLTF.

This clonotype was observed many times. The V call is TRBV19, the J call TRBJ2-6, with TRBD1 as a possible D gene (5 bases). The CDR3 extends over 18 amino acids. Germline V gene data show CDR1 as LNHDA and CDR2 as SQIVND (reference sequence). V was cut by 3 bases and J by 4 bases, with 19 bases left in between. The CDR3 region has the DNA TGTGCCAGTAGTATTCAGGCAGGGCCTGTCGGGGGGGCCAACGTCCTGACTTTC. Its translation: CASSIQAGPVGGANVLTF. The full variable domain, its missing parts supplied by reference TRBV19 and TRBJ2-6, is DGGITQSPKYLFRKEGQNVTLSCEQNLNHDAMYWYRQDPGQGLRLIYYSQIVNDFQKGDIAEGYSVSREKKESFPLTVTSAQKNPTAFYLCASSIQAGPVGGANVLTFGAGSRLTVL.

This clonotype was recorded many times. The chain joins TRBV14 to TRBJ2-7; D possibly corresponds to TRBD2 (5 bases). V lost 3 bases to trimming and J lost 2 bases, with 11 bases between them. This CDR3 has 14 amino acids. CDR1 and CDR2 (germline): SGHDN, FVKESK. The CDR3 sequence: CASSQTGIPYEQYF. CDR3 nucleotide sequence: TGTGCCAGCAGCCAGACCGGGATCCCCTACGAGCAGTACTTC.

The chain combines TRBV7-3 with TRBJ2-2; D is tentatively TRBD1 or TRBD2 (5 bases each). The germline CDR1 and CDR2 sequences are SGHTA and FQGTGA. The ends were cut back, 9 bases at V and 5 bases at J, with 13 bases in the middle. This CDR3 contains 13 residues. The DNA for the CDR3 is TGTGCCAGTAGGGACGACGGGACCGGGGAGCTGTTTTTT. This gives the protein CASRDDGTGELFF.

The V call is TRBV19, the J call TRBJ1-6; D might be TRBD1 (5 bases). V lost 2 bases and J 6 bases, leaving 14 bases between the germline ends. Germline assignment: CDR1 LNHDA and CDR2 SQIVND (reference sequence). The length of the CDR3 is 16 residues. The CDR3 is CASSIPGTVINSPLHF. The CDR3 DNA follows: TGTGCCAGTAGTATACCCGGGACGGTTATTAATTCACCCCTCCACTTT.

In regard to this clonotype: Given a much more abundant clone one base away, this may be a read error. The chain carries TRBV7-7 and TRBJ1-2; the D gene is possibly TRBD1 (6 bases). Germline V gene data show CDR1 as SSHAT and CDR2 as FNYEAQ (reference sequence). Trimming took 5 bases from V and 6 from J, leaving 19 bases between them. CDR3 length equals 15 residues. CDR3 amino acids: CASSGIRERGDGYTF. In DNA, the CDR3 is TGTGCCAGCAGCGGGATCAGGGAAAGGGGGGATGGCTACACCTTC. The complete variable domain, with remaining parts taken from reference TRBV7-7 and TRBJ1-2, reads GAGVSQSPRYKVTKRGQDVTLRCDPISSHATLYWYQQALGQGPEFLTYFNYEAQPDKSGLPSDRFSAERPEGSISTLTIQRTEQRDSAMYRCASSGIRERGDGYTFGSGTRLTVV.

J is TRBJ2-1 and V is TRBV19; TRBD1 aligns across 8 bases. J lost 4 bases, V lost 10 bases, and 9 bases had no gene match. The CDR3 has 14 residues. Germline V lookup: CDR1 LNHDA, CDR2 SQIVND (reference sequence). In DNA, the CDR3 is TGTGCCACCAGCCGGGACAGGCAGTACAATGAGCAGTTCTTC. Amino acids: CATSRDRQYNEQFF.

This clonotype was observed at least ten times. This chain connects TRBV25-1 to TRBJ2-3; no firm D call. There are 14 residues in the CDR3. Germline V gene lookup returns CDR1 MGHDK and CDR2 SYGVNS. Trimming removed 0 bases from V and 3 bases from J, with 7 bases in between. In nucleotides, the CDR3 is TGTGCCAGCAGTGAATATGGCGGAACAGATACGCAGTATTTT. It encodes CASSEYGGTDTQYF.

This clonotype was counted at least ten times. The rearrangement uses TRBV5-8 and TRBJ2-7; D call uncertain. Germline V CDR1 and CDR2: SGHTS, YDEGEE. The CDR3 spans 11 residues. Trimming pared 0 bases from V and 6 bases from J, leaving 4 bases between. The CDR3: CASSLESEQYF. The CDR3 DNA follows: TGTGCCAGCAGCTTGGAATCCGAGCAGTACTTC.